These T cell receptor beta chains were read from a single sample in a study of T cell responses to AZD1222 COVID-19 vaccine. Some clones are missing from TCRdb's copy, which holds only in-frame ones; the method was immunoSEQ multiplex PCR. The repertoire holds 200,000 or so clones, with 85% to 95% as singletons. The material was peripheral blood, obtained 28 days after the second AZD1222 dose. Receptors originate from an adult who received the AZD1222 COVID-19 vaccine. Each CDR3 is given with its conserved first and last residue.

TRBJ1-1 TRBV13 CASREVVATEAFF
TRBJ1-6 TRBV29-1 CSVRADSNSPLHF
TRBJ1-2 TRBV3-1/TRBV3-2 CASSQEQGNGYTF
TRBJ2-1 TRBV27 CASSLRWLAGSYNEQFF
TRBJ1-1 TRBV5-1 CASSSTGNYRADTEAFF
TRBJ1-1 TRBV6-5 CASITGVANTEAFF
TRBJ2-5 TRBV15 CATSRVSGETQYF
TRBJ1-1 TRBV12-3/TRBV12-4 CASASAGYTEAFF
TRBJ2-1 TRBV7-9 CASSLSGGAYNEQFF
TRBJ2-1 TRBV5-1 CASSPRRATYNEQFF
TRBJ1-5 TRBV7-2 CASSLARGAQPQHF
TRBJ2-7 TRBV9 CASNGGGSYEQYF
TRBJ2-7 TRBV10-1 CASSESGTGPPYEQYF
TRBJ1-1 TRBV6-6 CATSGGETEAFF
TRBJ2-3 TRBV19 CASTASGETDTQYF
TRBJ1-2 TRBV28 CASSFGGAGYGYTF
TRBJ1-2 TRBV5-1 CASSLEVSGRTYGYTF
TRBJ1-5 TRBV6-5 CASTLRRVYIQPQHF
TRBJ1-1 TRBV7-9 CASSFQQGEEAFF
TRBJ1-5 TRBV28 CASSPGTNNQPQHF